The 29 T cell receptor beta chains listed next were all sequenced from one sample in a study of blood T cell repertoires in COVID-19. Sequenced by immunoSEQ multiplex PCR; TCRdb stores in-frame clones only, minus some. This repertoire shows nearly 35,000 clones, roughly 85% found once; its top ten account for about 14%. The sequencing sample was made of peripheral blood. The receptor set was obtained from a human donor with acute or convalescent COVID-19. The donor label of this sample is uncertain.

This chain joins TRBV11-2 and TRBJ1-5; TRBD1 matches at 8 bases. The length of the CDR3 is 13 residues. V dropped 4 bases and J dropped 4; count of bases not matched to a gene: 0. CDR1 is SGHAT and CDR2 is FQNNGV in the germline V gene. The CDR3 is CASSWTGNQPQHF. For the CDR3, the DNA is TGTGCCAGCAGCTGGACAGGGAATCAGCCCCAGCATTTT.

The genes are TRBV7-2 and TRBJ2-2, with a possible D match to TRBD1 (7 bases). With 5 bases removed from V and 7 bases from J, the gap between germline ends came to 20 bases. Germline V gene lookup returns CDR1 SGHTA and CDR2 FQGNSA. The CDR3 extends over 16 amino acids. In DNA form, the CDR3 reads TGTGCCAGCAGCCGCCAGGGGGGAGGCCGGGGCGGGGAGCTGTTTTTT. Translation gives CASSRQGGGRGGELFF.

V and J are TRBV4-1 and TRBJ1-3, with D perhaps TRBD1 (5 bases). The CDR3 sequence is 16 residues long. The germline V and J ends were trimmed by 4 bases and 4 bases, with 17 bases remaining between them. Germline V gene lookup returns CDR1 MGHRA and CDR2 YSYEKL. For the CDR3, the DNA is TGCGCCAGCAGCCTACAATATGGGACTGTAGGAAACACCATATATTTT. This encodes CASSLQYGTVGNTIYF.

In DNA form, the CDR3 reads TGTGCCAGCAGTCTCTGGACAGGGGGCGAGCAGTACTTC. It specifies CASSLWTGGEQYF. The chain has TRBV6-5 and TRBJ2-7, with TRBD1 matching over 10 bases. Looked up from germline, CDR1 is MNHEY and CDR2 is SVGAGI. The ends lost 5 bases at V and 6 bases at J; junction bases unmatched: 4. This CDR3 is 13 amino acids long.

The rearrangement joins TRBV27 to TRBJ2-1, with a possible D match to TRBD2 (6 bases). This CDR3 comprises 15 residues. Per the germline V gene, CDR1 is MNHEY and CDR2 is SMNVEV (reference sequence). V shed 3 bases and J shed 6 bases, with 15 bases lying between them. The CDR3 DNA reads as TGTGCCAGCAGTTTCGGGGGATCTCTCGGCAATGAGCAGTTCTTC. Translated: CASSFGGSLGNEQFF.

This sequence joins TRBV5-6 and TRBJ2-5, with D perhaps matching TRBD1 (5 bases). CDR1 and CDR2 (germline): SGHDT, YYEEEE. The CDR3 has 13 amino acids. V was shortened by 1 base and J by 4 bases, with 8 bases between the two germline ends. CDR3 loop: CASSLRQGETQYF. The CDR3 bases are TGTGCCAGCAGCTTGCGGCAGGGAGAGACCCAGTACTTC.

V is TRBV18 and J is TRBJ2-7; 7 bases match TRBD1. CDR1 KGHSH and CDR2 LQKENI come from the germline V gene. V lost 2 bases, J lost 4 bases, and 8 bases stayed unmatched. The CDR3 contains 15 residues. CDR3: CASSPGQVTHYEQYF. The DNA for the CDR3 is TGTGCCAGCTCACCAGGACAGGTAACTCATTACGAGCAGTACTTC. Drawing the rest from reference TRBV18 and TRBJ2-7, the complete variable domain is NAGVMQNPRHLVRRRGQEARLRCSPMKGHSHVYWYRQLPEEGLKFMVYLQKENIIDESGMPKERFSAEFPKEGPSILRIQQVVRGDSAAYFCASSPGQVTHYEQYFGPGTRLTVT.

The CDR3 DNA reads TGCGCCAGCAGACTTGGAGGACTAGCGGGAGAGGGCACCGGGGAGCTGTTTTTT. Translating gives CASRLGGLAGEGTGELFF. This chain links TRBV5-1 with TRBJ2-2, with TRBD2 identical over 13 bases. The CDR3 totals 18 residues. With V trimmed by 5 bases and J by 4 bases, 11 bases remained unmatched. Germline V CDR1 and CDR2: SGHRS, YFSETQ.

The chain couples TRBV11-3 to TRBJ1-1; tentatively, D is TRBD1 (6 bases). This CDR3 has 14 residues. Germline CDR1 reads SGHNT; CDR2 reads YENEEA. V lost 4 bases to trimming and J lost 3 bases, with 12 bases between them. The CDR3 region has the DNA TGTGCCAGCAGCTCCGTAGGGGGGGACACTGAAGCTTTCTTT. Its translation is CASSSVGGDTEAFF.

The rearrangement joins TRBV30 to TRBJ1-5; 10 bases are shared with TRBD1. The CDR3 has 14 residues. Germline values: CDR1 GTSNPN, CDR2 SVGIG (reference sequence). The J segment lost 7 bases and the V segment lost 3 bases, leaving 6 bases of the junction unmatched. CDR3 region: CAWSGQGGGQPQHF. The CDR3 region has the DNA TGTGCCTGGAGCGGACAGGGGGGAGGGCAGCCCCAGCATTTT.

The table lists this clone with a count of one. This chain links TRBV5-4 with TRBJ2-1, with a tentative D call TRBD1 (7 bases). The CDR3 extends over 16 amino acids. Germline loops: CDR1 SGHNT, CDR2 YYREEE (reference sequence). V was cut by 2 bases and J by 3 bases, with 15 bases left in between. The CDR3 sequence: CASSFQGGKIYNEQFF. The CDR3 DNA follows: TGTGCCAGCAGCTTTCAGGGGGGAAAGATCTACAATGAGCAGTTCTTC.

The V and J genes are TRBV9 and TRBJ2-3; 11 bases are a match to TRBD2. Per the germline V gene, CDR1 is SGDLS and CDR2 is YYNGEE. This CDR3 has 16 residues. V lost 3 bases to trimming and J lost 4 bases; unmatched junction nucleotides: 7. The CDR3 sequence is CASSAEGTSGSDTQYF. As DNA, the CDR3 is TGTGCCAGCAGCGCTGAAGGGACTAGCGGCTCAGATACGCAGTATTTT.

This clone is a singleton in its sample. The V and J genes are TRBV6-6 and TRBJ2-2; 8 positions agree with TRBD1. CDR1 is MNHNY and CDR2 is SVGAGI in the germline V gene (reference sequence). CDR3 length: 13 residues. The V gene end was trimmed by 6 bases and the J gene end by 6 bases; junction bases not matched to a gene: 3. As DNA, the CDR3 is TGTGCCAGCAGGATACAGGGGGCCGGGGAGCTGTTTTTT. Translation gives CASRIQGAGELFF.

The CDR3 sequence: CASSQEVAGTEAFF. The CDR3 DNA is TGTGCCAGCAGCCAAGAGGTAGCGGGAACTGAAGCTTTCTTT. The chain links TRBV4-2 to TRBJ1-1; D call uncertain. Trimming took off 0 bases at V and 5 bases at J, with 10 bases between the two ends. Germline V gene data show CDR1 as LGHNA and CDR2 as YNFKEQ. The CDR3 runs 14 residues.

This CDR3 reads CASSLNGQASYNEQFF. The DNA for the CDR3 is TGTGCCAGCAGCTTAAATGGGCAAGCCTCCTACAATGAGCAGTTCTTC. The V call is TRBV13, the J call TRBJ2-1; D gene ambiguous. CDR3 length: 16 amino acids. Per germline, CDR1 PRHDT and CDR2 FYEKMQ (reference sequence). V lost 2 bases and J 0 bases, leaving 11 bases between the germline ends.

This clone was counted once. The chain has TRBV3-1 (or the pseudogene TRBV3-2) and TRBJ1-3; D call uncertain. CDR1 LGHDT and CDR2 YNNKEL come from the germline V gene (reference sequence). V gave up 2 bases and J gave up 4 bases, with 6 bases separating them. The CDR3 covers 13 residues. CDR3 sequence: CASSQNTGNTIYF. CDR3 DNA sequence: TGTGCCAGCAGCCAAAACACAGGAAACACCATATATTTT.

The CDR3 region is CASSPGGVTVLSGYTF. Here the CDR3 DNA reads TGTGCCAGCAGCCCCGGAGGGGTAACAGTCCTGAGTGGCTACACCTTC. The chain uses TRBV7-8 and TRBJ1-2; possibly TRBD1 for D (5 bases). From germline, CDR1 is SGHVS and CDR2 FQNEAQ. The CDR3 length is 16 residues. V was cut by 5 bases and J by 7 bases, with 23 bases left in between.

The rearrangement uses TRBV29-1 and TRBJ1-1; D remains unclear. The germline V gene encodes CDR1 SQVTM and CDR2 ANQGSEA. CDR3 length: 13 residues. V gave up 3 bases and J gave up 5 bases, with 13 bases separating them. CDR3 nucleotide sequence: TGCAGCGTTGATTGGGGAGCGGGAACTGAAGCTTTCTTT. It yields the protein CSVDWGAGTEAFF.

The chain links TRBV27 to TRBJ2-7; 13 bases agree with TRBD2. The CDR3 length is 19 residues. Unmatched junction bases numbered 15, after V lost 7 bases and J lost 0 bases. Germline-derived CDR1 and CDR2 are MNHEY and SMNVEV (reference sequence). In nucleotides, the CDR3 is TGTGCCAGCAACAAACGACTAGCGGGAGGACGCTTTAGCTCCTACGAGCAGTACTTC. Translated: CASNKRLAGGRFSSYEQYF.

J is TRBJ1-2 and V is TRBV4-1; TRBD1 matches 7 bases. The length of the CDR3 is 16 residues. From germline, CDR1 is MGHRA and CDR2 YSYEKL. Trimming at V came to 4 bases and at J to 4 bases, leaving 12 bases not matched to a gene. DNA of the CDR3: TGCGCCAGCAGCCCCTTCGGGACAGACACTTTCTATGGCTACACCTTC. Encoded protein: CASSPFGTDTFYGYTF.

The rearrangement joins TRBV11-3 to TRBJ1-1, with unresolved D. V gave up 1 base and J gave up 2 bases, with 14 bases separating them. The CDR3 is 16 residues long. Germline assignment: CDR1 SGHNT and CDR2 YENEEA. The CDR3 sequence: CASSLGTWAANTEAFF. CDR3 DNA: TGTGCCAGCAGCTTAGGAACGTGGGCAGCCAACACTGAAGCTTTCTTT.

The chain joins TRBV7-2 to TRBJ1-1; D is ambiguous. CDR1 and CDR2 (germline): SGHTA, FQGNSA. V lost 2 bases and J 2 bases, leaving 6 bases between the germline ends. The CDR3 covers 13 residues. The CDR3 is CASSLTTNTEAFF. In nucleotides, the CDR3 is TGTGCCAGCAGCTTAACAACCAACACTGAAGCTTTCTTT.

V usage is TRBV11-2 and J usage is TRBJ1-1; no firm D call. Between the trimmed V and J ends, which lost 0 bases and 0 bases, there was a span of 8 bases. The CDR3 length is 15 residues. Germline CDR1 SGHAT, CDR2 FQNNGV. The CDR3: CASSLEGLMNTEAFF. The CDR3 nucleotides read TGTGCCAGCAGCTTAGAGGGCCTCATGAACACTGAAGCTTTCTTT.

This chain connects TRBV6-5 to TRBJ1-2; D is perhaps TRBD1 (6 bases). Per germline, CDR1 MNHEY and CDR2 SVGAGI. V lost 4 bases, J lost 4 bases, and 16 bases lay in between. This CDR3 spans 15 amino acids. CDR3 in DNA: TGTGCCAGCAGTTTTACACTTGGACAGACCTATGGCTACACCTTC. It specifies CASSFTLGQTYGYTF.

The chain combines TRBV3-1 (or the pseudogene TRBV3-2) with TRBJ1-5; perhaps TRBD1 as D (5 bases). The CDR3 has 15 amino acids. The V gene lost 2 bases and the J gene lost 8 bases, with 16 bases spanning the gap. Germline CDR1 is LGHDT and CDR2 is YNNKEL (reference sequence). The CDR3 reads CASSQNRDFGEPQHF. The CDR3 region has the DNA TGTGCCAGCAGCCAAAATCGGGACTTTGGAGAGCCCCAGCATTTT.

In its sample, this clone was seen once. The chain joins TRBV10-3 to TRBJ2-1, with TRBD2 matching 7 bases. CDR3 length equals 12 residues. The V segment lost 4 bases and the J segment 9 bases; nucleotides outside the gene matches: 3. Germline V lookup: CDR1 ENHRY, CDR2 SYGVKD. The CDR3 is CAISGEGSEQFF. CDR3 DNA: TGTGCCATCAGTGGGGAGGGGTCTGAGCAGTTCTTC.

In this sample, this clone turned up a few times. DNA of the CDR3: TGTGCCAGCAGCCAGATGCCCGAAACCGGGGAGCTGTTTTTT. It is translated as CASSQMPETGELFF. This chain connects TRBV2 to TRBJ2-2; unclear D gene. Trimming took off 6 bases at V and 5 bases at J, with 13 bases between the two ends. The germline V gene has CDR1 SNHLY and CDR2 FYNNEI. CDR3 length equals 14 residues. Drawing the rest from reference TRBV2 and TRBJ2-2, the complete variable domain is EPEVTQTPSHQVTQMGQEVILRCVPISNHLYFYWYRQILGQKVEFLVSFYNNEISEKSEIFDDQFSVERPDGSNFTLKIRSTKLEDSAMYFCASSQMPETGELFFGEGSRLTVL.

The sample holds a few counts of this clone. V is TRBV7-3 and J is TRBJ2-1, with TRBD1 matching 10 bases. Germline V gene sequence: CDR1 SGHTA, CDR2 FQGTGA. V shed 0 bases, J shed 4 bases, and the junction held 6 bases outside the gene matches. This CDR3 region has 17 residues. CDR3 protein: CASSLTFGTGEYNEQFF. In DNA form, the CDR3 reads TGTGCCAGCAGCTTAACCTTCGGGACAGGGGAATACAATGAGCAGTTCTTC.

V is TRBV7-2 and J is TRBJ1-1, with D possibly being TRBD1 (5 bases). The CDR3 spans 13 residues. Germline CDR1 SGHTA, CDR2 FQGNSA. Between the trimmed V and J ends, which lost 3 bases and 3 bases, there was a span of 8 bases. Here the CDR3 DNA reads TGTGCCAGCAGCTTTGGGGGGGACACTGAAGCTTTCTTT. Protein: CASSFGGDTEAFF.